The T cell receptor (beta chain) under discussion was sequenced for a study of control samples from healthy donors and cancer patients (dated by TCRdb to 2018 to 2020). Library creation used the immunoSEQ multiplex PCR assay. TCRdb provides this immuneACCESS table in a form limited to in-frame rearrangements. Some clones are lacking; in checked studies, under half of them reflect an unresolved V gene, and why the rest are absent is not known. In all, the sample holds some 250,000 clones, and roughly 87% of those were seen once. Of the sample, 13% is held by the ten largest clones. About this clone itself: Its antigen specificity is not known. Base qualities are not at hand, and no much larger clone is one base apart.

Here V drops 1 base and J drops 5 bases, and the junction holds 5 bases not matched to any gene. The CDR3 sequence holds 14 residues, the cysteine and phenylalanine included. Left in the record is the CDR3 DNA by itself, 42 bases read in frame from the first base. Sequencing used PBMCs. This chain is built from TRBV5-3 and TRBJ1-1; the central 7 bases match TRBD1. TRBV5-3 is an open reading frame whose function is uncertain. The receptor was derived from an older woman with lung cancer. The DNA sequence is TGTGCCAGAAGCTTGAGACAGGGCGGTACTGAAGCTTTCTTT. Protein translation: CARSLRQGGTEAFF.